Each of the 6 T cell receptor beta chains below was sequenced from the same sample in a study of shared clonotypes between healthy human individuals. Assay used: immunoSEQ multiplex PCR; TCRdb lists only in-frame clones, some missing. The sample holds around 2.5 million clones, more than 85% seen once. Sequenced: naive CD4+ T cells from PBMCs. The subset here: CD45RA+ positively selected. These receptors came from a man aged 18 to 35 in good health. Some clones in this sample may be carry-over from other donors' samples.

The gene calls are TRBV7-8 and TRBJ2-1, with 10 bases aligning to TRBD2. This CDR3 is built from 16 residues. The germline V gene encodes CDR1 SGHVS and CDR2 FQNEAQ. V lost 2 bases and J lost 6; bases outside the gene matches: 7. CDR3 amino acids: CASSLNPGLARNEQFF. For the CDR3, the DNA is TGTGCCAGCAGCTTAAATCCGGGACTAGCGCGCAATGAGCAGTTCTTC.

The V and J genes are TRBV7-2 and TRBJ1-1, with TRBD1 identical over 8 bases. Germline assignment: CDR1 SGHTA and CDR2 FQGNSA. The CDR3 extends over 14 amino acids. V was pared by 4 bases and J by 4 bases, with 5 bases of the junction left unmatched. The CDR3 protein is CASSSQGEITEAFF. The DNA of the CDR3 is TGTGCCAGCAGCTCACAGGGGGAGATCACTGAAGCTTTCTTT.

This sequence joins TRBV2 and TRBJ2-7, with D possibly being TRBD1 (6 bases). CDR1 is SNHLY and CDR2 is FYNNEI in the germline V gene. Between the trimmed V and J ends, which lost 10 bases and 4 bases, there was a span of 14 bases. The CDR3 sequence is 12 residues long. The CDR3, as DNA: TGTGCCATACAGGGTGGAGCGTACGAGCAGTACTTC. Translation: CAIQGGAYEQYF.

The V gene is TRBV5-4, the J gene TRBJ2-7, with D maybe TRBD2 (6 bases). The CDR3 sequence is 15 residues long. Trimming pared 0 bases from V and 3 bases from J, leaving 13 bases between. In germline, CDR1 is SGHNT, CDR2 YYREEE (reference sequence). The CDR3 loop is CASSLVGGGNYEQYF. The CDR3 DNA is TGTGCCAGCAGCTTGGTAGGTGGCGGGAACTACGAGCAGTACTTC.

Points on this clone: The sample has other DNA sequences that encode this CDR3 too. V usage is TRBV29-1 and J usage is TRBJ2-5; D may match TRBD1 or TRBD2 (5 bases each). Germline V CDR1 and CDR2: SQVTM, ANQGSEA. V was shortened by 6 bases and J by 3 bases, with 11 bases between the two germline ends. This CDR3 is 12 amino acids long. The CDR3 here is CSVSGTEETQYF. CDR3 DNA: TGCAGCGTCTCCGGGACGGAAGAGACCCAGTACTTC.

This clone was observed a single time. The chain joins TRBV6-4 to TRBJ2-2, with 7 bases matching TRBD1. The CDR3 is 15 amino acids. J gave up 1 base and V 2 bases, and 1 base lay outside the gene matches. Germline CDR1 is MRHNA and CDR2 is SNTAGT. The CDR3 nucleotides read TGTGCCAGCAGTGACAGACAGGGGAACACCGGGGAGCTGTTTTTT. It yields the protein CASSDRQGNTGELFF.